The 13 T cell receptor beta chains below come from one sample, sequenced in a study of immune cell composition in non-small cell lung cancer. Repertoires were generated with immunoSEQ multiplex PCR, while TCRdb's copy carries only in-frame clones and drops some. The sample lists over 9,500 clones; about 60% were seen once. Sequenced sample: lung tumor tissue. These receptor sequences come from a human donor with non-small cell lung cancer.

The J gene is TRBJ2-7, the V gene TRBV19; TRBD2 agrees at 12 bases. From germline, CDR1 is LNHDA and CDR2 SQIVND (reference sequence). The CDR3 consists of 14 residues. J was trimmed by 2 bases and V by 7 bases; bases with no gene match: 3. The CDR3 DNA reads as TGTGCCAGTACTCTAGCGGGAGGGCCCTACGAGCAGTACTTC. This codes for CASTLAGGPYEQYF.

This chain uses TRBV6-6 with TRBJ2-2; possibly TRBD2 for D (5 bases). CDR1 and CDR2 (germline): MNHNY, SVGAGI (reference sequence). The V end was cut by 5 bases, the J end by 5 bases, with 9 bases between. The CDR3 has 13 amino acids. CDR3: CASSPTRTGELFF. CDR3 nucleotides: TGTGCCAGCAGTCCCACTAGAACCGGGGAGCTGTTTTTT.

The CDR3 here is CASSSRQAYSGNTIYF. The CDR3 DNA follows: TGCGCCAGCAGTTCCCGACAGGCTTACTCTGGAAACACCATATATTTT. The chain employs TRBV10-1 and TRBJ1-3, with a weak D call TRBD1 (6 bases). Deletions cut 5 bases from V and 0 bases from J, with 14 bases between. This CDR3 contains 16 residues. Per germline, CDR1 WNHNN and CDR2 SYGVQD (reference sequence).

The CDR3 here is CASSLGTGPSYEQYF. The CDR3 region has the DNA TGTGCCAGCAGCTTAGGGACAGGGCCCTCCTACGAGCAGTACTTC. The genes are TRBV7-4 and TRBJ2-7; TRBD1 matches at 8 bases. The germline CDR1 and CDR2 sequences are SGHVT and SQSDAQ. This CDR3 spans 15 amino acids. After removal of 1 base from V and 0 bases from J, the junction contained 2 bases not matched to a gene.

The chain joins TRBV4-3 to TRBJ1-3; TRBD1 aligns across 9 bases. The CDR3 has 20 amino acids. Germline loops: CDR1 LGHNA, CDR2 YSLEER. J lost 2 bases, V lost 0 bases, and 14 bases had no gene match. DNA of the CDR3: TGCGCCAGCAGCCAAGATTCGTGGACAGGGGTTGTGTCCGCTGGAAACACCATATATTTT. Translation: CASSQDSWTGVVSAGNTIYF.

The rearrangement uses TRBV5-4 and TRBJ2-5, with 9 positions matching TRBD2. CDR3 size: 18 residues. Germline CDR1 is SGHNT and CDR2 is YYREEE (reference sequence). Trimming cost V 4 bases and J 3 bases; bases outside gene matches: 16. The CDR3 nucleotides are TGTGCCAGCAGCAACTCCTTGACTAGCGGTTCCCTCAAAGAGACCCAGTACTTC. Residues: CASSNSLTSGSLKETQYF.

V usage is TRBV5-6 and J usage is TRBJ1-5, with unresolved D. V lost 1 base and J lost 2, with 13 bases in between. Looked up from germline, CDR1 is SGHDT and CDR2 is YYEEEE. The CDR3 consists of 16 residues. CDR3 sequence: CASSLKRWQGNQPQHF. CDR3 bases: TGTGCCAGCAGCTTGAAAAGATGGCAGGGCAATCAGCCCCAGCATTTT.

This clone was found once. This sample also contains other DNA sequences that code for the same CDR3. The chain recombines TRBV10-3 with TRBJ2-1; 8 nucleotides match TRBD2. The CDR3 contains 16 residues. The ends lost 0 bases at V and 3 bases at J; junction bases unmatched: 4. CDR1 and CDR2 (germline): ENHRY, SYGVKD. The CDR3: CAISESMAGGYNEQFF. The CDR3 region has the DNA TGTGCCATCAGTGAGTCGATGGCGGGAGGCTACAATGAGCAGTTCTTC.

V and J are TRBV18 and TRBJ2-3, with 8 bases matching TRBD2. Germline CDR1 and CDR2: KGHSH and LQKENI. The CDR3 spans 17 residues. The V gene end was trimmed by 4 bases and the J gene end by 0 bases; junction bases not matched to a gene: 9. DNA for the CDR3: TGTGCCAGCTCACTCAGCGGGAGCCCATTGAGCACAGATACGCAGTATTTT. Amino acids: CASSLSGSPLSTDTQYF.

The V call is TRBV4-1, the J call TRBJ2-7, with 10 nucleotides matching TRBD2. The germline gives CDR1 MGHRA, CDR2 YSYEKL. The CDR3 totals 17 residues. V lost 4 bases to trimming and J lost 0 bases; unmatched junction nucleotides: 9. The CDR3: CASSPGLATGRSYEQYF. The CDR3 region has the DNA TGCGCCAGCAGCCCGGGACTAGCGACAGGGCGCTCCTACGAGCAGTACTTC.

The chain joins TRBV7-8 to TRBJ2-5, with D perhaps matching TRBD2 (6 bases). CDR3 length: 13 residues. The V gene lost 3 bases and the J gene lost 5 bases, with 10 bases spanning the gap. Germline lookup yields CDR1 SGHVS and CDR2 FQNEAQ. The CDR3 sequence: CASSFGGSETQYF. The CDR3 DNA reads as TGTGCCAGCAGCTTTGGAGGGTCCGAGACCCAGTACTTC.

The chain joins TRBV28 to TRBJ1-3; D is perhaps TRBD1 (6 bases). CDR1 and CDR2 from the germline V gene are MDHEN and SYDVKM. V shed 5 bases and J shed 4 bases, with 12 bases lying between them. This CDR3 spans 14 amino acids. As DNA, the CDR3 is TGTGCCAGCAGTCCAGGGACAAGAGGAAACACCATATATTTT. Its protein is CASSPGTRGNTIYF.

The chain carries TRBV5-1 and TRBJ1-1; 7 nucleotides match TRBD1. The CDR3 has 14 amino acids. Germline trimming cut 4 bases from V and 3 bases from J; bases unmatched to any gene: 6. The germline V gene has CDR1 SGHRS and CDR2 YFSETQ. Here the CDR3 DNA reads TGCGCCAGCAGCGACCAGGGGGTGGACACTGAAGCTTTCTTT. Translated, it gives CASSDQGVDTEAFF.